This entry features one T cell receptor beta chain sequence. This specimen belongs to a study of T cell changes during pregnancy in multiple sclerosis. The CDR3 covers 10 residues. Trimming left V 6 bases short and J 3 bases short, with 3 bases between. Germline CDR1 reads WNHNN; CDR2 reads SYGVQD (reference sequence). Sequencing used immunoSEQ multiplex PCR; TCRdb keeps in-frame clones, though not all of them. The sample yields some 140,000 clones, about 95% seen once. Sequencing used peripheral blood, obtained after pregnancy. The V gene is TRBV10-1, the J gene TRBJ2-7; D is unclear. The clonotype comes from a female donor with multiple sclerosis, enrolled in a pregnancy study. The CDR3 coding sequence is TGCGCCAGCAGCCTCTACGAGCAGTACTTC. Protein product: CASSLYEQYF.